Described below is a single TCR beta chain sequence and its context. Its specificity is unknown. Possible read error: a much larger clone is one base away. This entry is derived from a study of blood T cells in healthy people across ages. For the study at large: About one barcoded TCR beta cDNA was captured per two T cells.

Whole-study findings and limits: A strong correlation between TCR beta diversity and naive T cell percentage was seen.

A second PCR of about 7 to 12 cycles used a sample-barcoded 5' primer and a J-beta primer mix. MiXCR was run by TCRdb on the 5' RACE reads, yielding one entry per CDR3 protein. The table shows hundreds of thousands of distinct CDR3 sequences, with 49% occurring only once. This TCR was recovered from a woman aged 55-69 years in good health. Sequencing used blood.

The CDR3: CSSPEPNTDTQYF. The DNA for the CDR3 is TGCAGTTCTCCGGAACCCAACACAGATACGCAGTATTTT. J is TRBJ2-3 and V is TRBV20-1; D ambiguous. The CDR3 runs to 13 residues. V lost 8 bases, J lost 2 bases, and 14 bases lay in between. Germline V lookup: CDR1 DFQATT, CDR2 SNEGSKA (reference sequence).